The rows below give T cell receptor beta chains drawn from one sample of a study of cytomegalovirus exposure and HLA in healthy donors. Clones were sequenced by immunoSEQ multiplex PCR, and TCRdb holds only the in-frame ones, with some missing. The sample data list around 140,000 clones. The sequenced sample was PBMCs. These TCRs come from a woman between 40 and 50 years old in good health and CMV-seronegative. CDR3s include the opening cysteine and the closing phenylalanine or tryptophan. D genes are given only for firm matches.

J gene: TRBJ2-2; D gene: -; V gene: TRBV7-3; CDR3 protein: CASSLRRGDTGELFF; CDR3 DNA: TGTGCCAGCAGCTTAAGGAGGGGTGACACCGGGGAGCTGTTTTTT
J gene: TRBJ1-2; D gene: -; V gene: TRBV7-9; CDR3 protein: CASSLQGYGGYTF; CDR3 DNA: TGTGCCAGCAGCTTACAGGGTTACGGTGGCTACACCTTC
J gene: TRBJ1-1; D gene: TRBD1; V gene: TRBV19; CDR3 protein: CASSRDRGLFTEAFF; CDR3 DNA: TGTGCCAGTAGTAGGGACAGGGGGCTGTTCACTGAAGCTTTCTTT
J gene: TRBJ1-6; D gene: -; V gene: TRBV11-2; CDR3 protein: CASSPSGYNSPLHF; CDR3 DNA: TGTGCCAGCAGCCCTAGTGGGTATAATTCACCCCTCCACTTT
J gene: TRBJ1-1; D gene: -; V gene: TRBV6-1; CDR3 protein: CASSEGGAMNTEAFF; CDR3 DNA: TGTGCCAGCAGTGAAGGTGGGGCAATGAACACTGAAGCTTTCTTT
J gene: TRBJ1-2; D gene: -; V gene: TRBV7-9; CDR3 protein: CASSAGNYGYTF; CDR3 DNA: TGTGCCAGCAGTGCAGGGAACTATGGCTACACCTTC
J gene: TRBJ2-2; D gene: -; V gene: TRBV7-2; CDR3 protein: CASSPYKNTGELFF; CDR3 DNA: TGTGCCAGCAGCCCATACAAGAACACCGGGGAGCTGTTTTTT
J gene: TRBJ2-3; D gene: TRBD2; V gene: TRBV7-2; CDR3 protein: CASSILAGGTDTQYF; CDR3 DNA: TGTGCCAGCAGCATTCTAGCGGGGGGCACAGATACGCAGTATTTT
J gene: TRBJ1-1; D gene: -; V gene: TRBV11-2; CDR3 protein: CASGRGGNTEAFF; CDR3 DNA: TGTGCCAGCGGACGAGGGGGGAACACTGAAGCTTTCTTT
J gene: TRBJ1-1; D gene: -; V gene: TRBV18; CDR3 protein: CASSPPGLMDTEAFF; CDR3 DNA: TGTGCCAGCTCACCACCGGGGCTGATGGACACTGAAGCTTTCTTT
J gene: TRBJ2-7; D gene: TRBD1; V gene: TRBV7-6; CDR3 protein: CASSLVTGYEQYF; CDR3 DNA: TGTGCCAGCAGCTTAGTGACAGGGTACGAGCAGTACTTC
J gene: TRBJ1-1; D gene: -; V gene: TRBV4-1; CDR3 protein: CASRYTYRELEAFF; CDR3 DNA: TGCGCCAGCAGATACACTTACAGGGAATTAGAAGCTTTCTTT
J gene: TRBJ1-4; D gene: -; V gene: TRBV7-8; CDR3 protein: CASSRTWVEGEKLFF; CDR3 DNA: TGTGCCAGCAGCCGGACCTGGGTAGAGGGTGAAAAACTGTTTTTT
J gene: TRBJ1-3; D gene: -; V gene: TRBV7-7; CDR3 protein: CASSSGPNGNTIYF; CDR3 DNA: TGTGCTAGCAGCTCTGGGCCGAATGGAAACACCATATATTTT
J gene: TRBJ2-3; D gene: -; V gene: TRBV29-1; CDR3 protein: CSVEDRIRGPQDTQYF; CDR3 DNA: TGCAGCGTTGAAGATCGGATAAGGGGCCCCCAGGATACGCAGTATTTT
J gene: TRBJ2-5; D gene: -; V gene: TRBV9; CDR3 protein: CASSVPRTDGGETQYF; CDR3 DNA: TGTGCCAGCAGCGTCCCCAGGACTGACGGTGGGGAGACCCAGTACTTC
J gene: TRBJ2-7; D gene: -; V gene: TRBV7-3; CDR3 protein: CASSYQGGTNPYEQYF; CDR3 DNA: TGTGCCAGCAGCTACCAGGGGGGAACCAACCCCTACGAGCAGTACTTC
J gene: TRBJ1-6; D gene: -; V gene: TRBV2; CDR3 protein: CASSVQGTSPLHF; CDR3 DNA: TGTGCCAGCAGTGTGCAGGGTACTTCACCCCTCCACTTT
J gene: TRBJ2-1; D gene: TRBD2; V gene: TRBV5-1; CDR3 protein: CASSGRLAGNNEQFF; CDR3 DNA: TGCGCCAGCAGCGGGCGACTAGCGGGGAATAATGAGCAGTTCTTC
J gene: TRBJ1-6; D gene: -; V gene: TRBV18; CDR3 protein: CASSPTAIIHPSYNSPLHF; CDR3 DNA: TGTGCCAGCTCACCTACAGCCATTATTCACCCCTCCTATAATTCACCCCTCCACTTT
J gene: TRBJ1-6; D gene: -; V gene: TRBV9; CDR3 protein: CASSVEPTDSALHF; CDR3 DNA: TGTGCCAGCAGCGTAGAACCCACTGATTCGGCCCTCCACTTT
J gene: TRBJ2-1; D gene: TRBD2; V gene: TRBV27; CDR3 protein: CASSLRTSGSGSYNEQFF; CDR3 DNA: TGTGCCAGCAGCCTGCGGACTAGCGGATCCGGCTCCTACAATGAGCAGTTCTTC
J gene: TRBJ2-2; D gene: TRBD1; V gene: TRBV19; CDR3 protein: CASSIQGVAGELFF; CDR3 DNA: TGTGCCAGTAGTATACAGGGGGTCGCCGGGGAGCTGTTTTTT
J gene: TRBJ1-3; D gene: -; V gene: TRBV7-2; CDR3 protein: CASSLASSGSGNTIYF; CDR3 DNA: TGTGCCAGCAGCTTAGCGTCGTCCGGGTCTGGAAACACCATATATTTT
J gene: TRBJ1-4; D gene: TRBD1; V gene: TRBV2; CDR3 protein: CASRPGQGAYNEKLFF; CDR3 DNA: TGTGCCAGCAGACCGGGACAGGGGGCCTATAATGAAAAACTGTTTTTT
J gene: TRBJ1-5; D gene: TRBD1; V gene: TRBV28; CDR3 protein: CATWTGSSQPQHF; CDR3 DNA: TGTGCCACCTGGACAGGGAGTAGTCAGCCCCAGCATTTT
J gene: TRBJ2-3; D gene: -; V gene: TRBV7-9; CDR3 protein: CASSPRQTSTDTQYF; CDR3 DNA: TGTGCCAGCAGCCCTAGACAGACTAGCACAGATACGCAGTATTTT
J gene: TRBJ2-3; D gene: TRBD2; V gene: TRBV7-6; CDR3 protein: CASSFPGGSGNTQYF; CDR3 DNA: TGTGCCAGCAGCTTTCCGGGGGGTTCGGGAAATACGCAGTATTTT
J gene: TRBJ1-1; D gene: -; V gene: TRBV7-8; CDR3 protein: CASSRLQGTNTEAFF; CDR3 DNA: TGTGCCAGCAGCCGCTTACAGGGAACGAACACTGAAGCTTTCTTT
J gene: TRBJ1-2; D gene: -; V gene: TRBV14; CDR3 protein: CASSQDNRYGYTF; CDR3 DNA: TGTGCCAGCAGCCAAGATAACAGATATGGCTACACCTTC
J gene: TRBJ1-1; D gene: -; V gene: TRBV5-6; CDR3 protein: CASSLGTFEAFF; CDR3 DNA: TGTGCCAGCAGCTTGGGGACATTTGAAGCTTTCTTT
J gene: TRBJ1-5; D gene: TRBD1; V gene: TRBV28; CDR3 protein: CASSSPGQGPTAAPQHF; CDR3 DNA: TGTGCCAGCAGTTCACCCGGACAGGGGCCCACCGCTGCGCCCCAGCATTTT
J gene: TRBJ1-2; D gene: -; V gene: TRBV28; CDR3 protein: CASTPGTRGYGYTF; CDR3 DNA: TGTGCCAGCACCCCGGGGACGAGGGGGTATGGCTACACCTTC
J gene: TRBJ2-2; D gene: TRBD1; V gene: TRBV5-1; CDR3 protein: CASSLGTGEGELFF; CDR3 DNA: TGCGCCAGCAGCCTAGGGACAGGTGAAGGGGAGCTGTTTTTT
J gene: TRBJ2-6; D gene: -; V gene: TRBV7-2; CDR3 protein: CASSLGLTLSGANVLTF; CDR3 DNA: TGTGCCAGCAGCTTAGGACTTACCCTCTCTGGGGCCAACGTCCTGACTTTC
J gene: TRBJ1-3; D gene: TRBD1; V gene: TRBV5-1; CDR3 protein: CASSSQGNGNTIYF; CDR3 DNA: TGCGCCAGCAGCTCACAGGGGAATGGAAACACCATATATTTT
J gene: TRBJ1-1; D gene: -; V gene: TRBV5-1; CDR3 protein: CASSFQGTMNTEAFF; CDR3 DNA: TGCGCCAGCAGCTTCCAGGGAACGATGAACACTGAAGCTTTCTTT
J gene: TRBJ2-7; D gene: TRBD2; V gene: TRBV19; CDR3 protein: CASSDLAGFEYEQYF; CDR3 DNA: TGTGCCAGTAGTGACTTAGCGGGATTTGAGTACGAGCAGTACTTC
J gene: TRBJ1-2; D gene: TRBD1; V gene: TRBV7-2; CDR3 protein: CASTLRSGGQGNGYTF; CDR3 DNA: TGTGCCAGCACTCTCCGCTCCGGGGGACAGGGTAATGGCTACACCTTC
J gene: TRBJ1-2; D gene: -; V gene: TRBV7-2; CDR3 protein: CASSLETGRNYGYTF; CDR3 DNA: TGTGCCAGCAGCTTAGAAACAGGGAGAAACTATGGCTACACCTTC
J gene: TRBJ1-2; D gene: -; V gene: TRBV18; CDR3 protein: CASSLGMGSLWGYTF; CDR3 DNA: TGTGCCAGCTCTCTCGGGATGGGGTCCCTCTGGGGCTACACCTTC
J gene: TRBJ1-1; D gene: TRBD1; V gene: TRBV5-6; CDR3 protein: CASSLWTGSNTEAFF; CDR3 DNA: TGTGCCAGCAGCCTTTGGACAGGATCGAACACTGAAGCTTTCTTT
J gene: TRBJ2-2; D gene: TRBD1; V gene: TRBV19; CDR3 protein: CASSQGAITGELFF; CDR3 DNA: TGTGCCAGTAGCCAGGGGGCAATCACCGGGGAGCTGTTTTTT
J gene: TRBJ2-3; D gene: TRBD1; V gene: TRBV7-9; CDR3 protein: CASSLVAWDRGTDTQYF; CDR3 DNA: TGTGCCAGCAGCTTAGTAGCTTGGGACAGGGGGACAGATACGCAGTATTTT
J gene: TRBJ1-5; D gene: TRBD1; V gene: TRBV5-1; CDR3 protein: CASSPGQGRQPQHF; CDR3 DNA: TGCGCCAGCAGCCCAGGACAGGGGAGGCAGCCCCAGCATTTT
J gene: TRBJ2-7; D gene: TRBD1; V gene: TRBV4-3; CDR3 protein: CASSQTGTGVHEQYF; CDR3 DNA: TGCGCCAGCAGCCAAACCGGGACAGGGGTGCACGAGCAGTACTTC
J gene: TRBJ1-5; D gene: -; V gene: TRBV7-9; CDR3 protein: CATSGISNQPQHF; CDR3 DNA: TGTGCCACCTCAGGGATTAGCAATCAGCCCCAGCATTTT
J gene: TRBJ1-3; D gene: TRBD1; V gene: TRBV5-1; CDR3 protein: CASSLMGQVYSGNTIYF; CDR3 DNA: TGCGCCAGCAGCTTGATGGGACAGGTGTATTCTGGAAACACCATATATTTT
J gene: TRBJ1-1; D gene: -; V gene: TRBV9; CDR3 protein: CASSVTETMNTEAFF; CDR3 DNA: TGTGCCAGCAGCGTGACGGAGACCATGAACACTGAAGCTTTCTTT
J gene: TRBJ1-1; D gene: -; V gene: TRBV6-1; CDR3 protein: CASSLSQGWPEAFF; CDR3 DNA: TGTGCCAGCAGCCTATCGCAGGGATGGCCTGAAGCTTTCTTT
J gene: TRBJ2-7; D gene: -; V gene: TRBV4-3; CDR3 protein: CASSLSRGSYEQYF; CDR3 DNA: TGCGCCAGCAGCCTGTCCCGGGGTTCCTACGAGCAGTACTTC
J gene: TRBJ1-1; D gene: TRBD1; V gene: TRBV7-9; CDR3 protein: CASTREGAPTEAFF; CDR3 DNA: TGTGCCAGCACCCGGGAGGGGGCGCCCACTGAAGCTTTCTTT
J gene: TRBJ1-1; D gene: TRBD1; V gene: TRBV6-6; CDR3 protein: CASSVTPTGGNTEAFF; CDR3 DNA: TGTGCCAGCAGTGTAACACCGACAGGGGGAAACACTGAAGCTTTCTTT
J gene: TRBJ1-4; D gene: -; V gene: TRBV6-1; CDR3 protein: CAIGSGAGDEKLFF; CDR3 DNA: TGTGCCATCGGTTCAGGGGCGGGAGACGAAAAACTGTTTTTT